This T cell receptor beta chain was recovered during a study of PD-L1 blockade in urothelial cancer. Time point meaning: pretreatment peripheral blood. Profiled with immunoSEQ multiplex PCR; TCRdb holds only in-frame clones, not every one. Of tens of thousands of clones in the sample, 84% are singletons; the top ten hold around 2.1%. The CDR3 is 12 residues long. V was shortened by 5 bases and J by 6 bases, with 7 bases between the two germline ends. Looked up from germline, CDR1 is SGHTA and CDR2 is FQGNSA. V is TRBV7-2 and J is TRBJ2-2; D unresolved. The TCR comes from a man aged 55 to 70 with urothelial cancer. The sample was PBMCs, taken around atezolizumab (anti-PD-L1) treatment. CDR3 bases: TGTGCCAGCAGCCCCTCCCCCGGGGAGCTGTTTTTT. Its protein is CASSPSPGELFF.